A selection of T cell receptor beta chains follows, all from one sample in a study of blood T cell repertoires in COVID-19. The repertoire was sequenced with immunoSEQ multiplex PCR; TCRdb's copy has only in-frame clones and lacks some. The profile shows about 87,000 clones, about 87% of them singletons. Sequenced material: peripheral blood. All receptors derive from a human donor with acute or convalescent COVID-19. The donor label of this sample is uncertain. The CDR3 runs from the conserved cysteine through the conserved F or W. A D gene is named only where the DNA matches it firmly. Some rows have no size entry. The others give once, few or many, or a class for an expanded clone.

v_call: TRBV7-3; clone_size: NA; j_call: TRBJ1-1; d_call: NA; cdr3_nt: TGTGCCAGCAGCTTAACGGCAGGACTCGGGAACACTGAAGCTTTCTTT; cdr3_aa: CASSLTAGLGNTEAFF
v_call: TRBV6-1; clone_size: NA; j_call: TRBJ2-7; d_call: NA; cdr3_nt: TGTGCCAGCAGTGAACCCTCAACAGGGCCGATCTCCTCCTACGAGCAGTACTTC; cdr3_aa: CASSEPSTGPISSYEQYF
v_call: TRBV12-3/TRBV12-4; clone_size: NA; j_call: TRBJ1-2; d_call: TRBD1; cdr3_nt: TGTGCCAGCAGTTTCGTCAGGGGGCATGGCTACACCTTC; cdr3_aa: CASSFVRGHGYTF
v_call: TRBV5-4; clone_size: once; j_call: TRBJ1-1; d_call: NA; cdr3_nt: TGTGCCAGCAGCGGTCAACTCATGAACACTGAAGCTTTCTTT; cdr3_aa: CASSGQLMNTEAFF
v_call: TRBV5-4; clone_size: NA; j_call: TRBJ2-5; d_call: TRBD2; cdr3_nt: TGTGCCAGCAGCTCCGGACTAGCGGGGGGCACCCAAGAGACCCAGTACTTC; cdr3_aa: CASSSGLAGGTQETQYF
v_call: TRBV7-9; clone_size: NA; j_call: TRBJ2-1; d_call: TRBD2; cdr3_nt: TGTGCCAGCAGCCTGTTGCGGGGGGCTTTCTCCTACAATGAGCAGTTCTTC; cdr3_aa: CASSLLRGAFSYNEQFF
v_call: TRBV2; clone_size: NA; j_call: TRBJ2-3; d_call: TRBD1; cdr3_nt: TGTGCCAGCAGAGACAGGGGTGGGACAGATACGCAGTATTTT; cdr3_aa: CASRDRGGTDTQYF
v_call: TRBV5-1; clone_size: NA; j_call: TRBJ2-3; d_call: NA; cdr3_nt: TGCGCCAGCAGCTCCGGGACCACTCTGACAGGGACTAGCACAGATACGCAGTATTTT; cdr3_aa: CASSSGTTLTGTSTDTQYF
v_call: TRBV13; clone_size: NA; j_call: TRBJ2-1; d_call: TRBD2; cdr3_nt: TGTGCCAGCAGCTTAGAAGAGCGGGGGGGCAATGAGCAGTTCTTC; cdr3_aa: CASSLEERGGNEQFF
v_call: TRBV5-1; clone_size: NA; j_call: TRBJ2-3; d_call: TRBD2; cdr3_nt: TGCGCCAGCAGCTTGGGGCTAGCGGGGGTTAGCACAGATACGCAGTATTTT; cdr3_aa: CASSLGLAGVSTDTQYF
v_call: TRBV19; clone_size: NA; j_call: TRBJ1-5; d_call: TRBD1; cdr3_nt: TGTGCCAGCTGGAGATCTCACAGGGACAGTAGCAATCAGCCCCAGCATTTT; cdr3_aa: CASWRSHRDSSNQPQHF
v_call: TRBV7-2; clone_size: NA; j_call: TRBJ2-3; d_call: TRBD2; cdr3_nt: TGTGCCAGCAGCCTCAGACTAGCGGGGATCACAGATACGCAGTATTTT; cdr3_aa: CASSLRLAGITDTQYF
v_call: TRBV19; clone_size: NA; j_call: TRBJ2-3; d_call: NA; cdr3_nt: TGTGCCAGTAGTATTGAGGGCACAGATACGCAGTATTTT; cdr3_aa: CASSIEGTDTQYF
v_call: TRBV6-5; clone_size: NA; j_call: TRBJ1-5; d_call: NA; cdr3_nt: TGTGCCAGCAGTTACCAGAATCAGCCCCAGCATTTT; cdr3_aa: CASSYQNQPQHF
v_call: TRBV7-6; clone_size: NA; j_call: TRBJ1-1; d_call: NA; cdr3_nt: TGTGCCAGCAGCTCCCCCCGGGGGGCTATGAACACTGAAGCTTTCTTT; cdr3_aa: CASSSPRGAMNTEAFF
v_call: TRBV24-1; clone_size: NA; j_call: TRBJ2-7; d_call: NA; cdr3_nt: TGTGCCACCAGTCCCGGACAGACCTACGAGCAGTACTTC; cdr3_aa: CATSPGQTYEQYF
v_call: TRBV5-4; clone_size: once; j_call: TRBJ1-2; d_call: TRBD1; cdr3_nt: TGTGCCAGCAGCCCCCGGGACAGGGTAGTCGGCTACACCTTC; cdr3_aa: CASSPRDRVVGYTF
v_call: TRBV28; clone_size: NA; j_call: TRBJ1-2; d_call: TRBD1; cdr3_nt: TGTGCCAGCAGTCTATCTTTGCTCGGGACAGGGACCTATGGCTACACCTTC; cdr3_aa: CASSLSLLGTGTYGYTF
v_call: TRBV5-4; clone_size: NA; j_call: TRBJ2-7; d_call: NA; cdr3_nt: TGTGCCAGCAGCTTGGACAGGCTCGGGGAGCAGTACTTC; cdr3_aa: CASSLDRLGEQYF
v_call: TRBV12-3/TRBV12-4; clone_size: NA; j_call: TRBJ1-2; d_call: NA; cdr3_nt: TGTGCCAGCAGTTTAAATCTCTATGGCTACACCTTC; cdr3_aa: CASSLNLYGYTF
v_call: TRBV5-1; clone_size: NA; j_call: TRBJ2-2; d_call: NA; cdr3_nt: TGCGCCAGCAGCTCGGAGGGGACCGGGGAGCTGTTTTTT; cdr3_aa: CASSSEGTGELFF
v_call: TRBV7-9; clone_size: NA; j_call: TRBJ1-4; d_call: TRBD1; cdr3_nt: TGTGCCAGCAGCCGACAGGGCTTGGAAAAACTGTTTTTT; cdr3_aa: CASSRQGLEKLFF
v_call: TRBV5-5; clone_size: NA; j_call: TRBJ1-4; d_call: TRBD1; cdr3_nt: TGTGCCAGCAGGGTTGGACAGGGTAATGAAAAACTGTTTTTT; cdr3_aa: CASRVGQGNEKLFF
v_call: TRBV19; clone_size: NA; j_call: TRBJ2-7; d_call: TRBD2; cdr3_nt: TGTGCCAGTAGTATTAAGGCTAGCGGGGCCAACTACGAGCAGTACTTC; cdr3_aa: CASSIKASGANYEQYF
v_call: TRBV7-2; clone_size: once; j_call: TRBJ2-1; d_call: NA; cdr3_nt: TGTGCCAGCAGCCAACCGGGACCGAGGGGGAATGAGCAGTTCTTC; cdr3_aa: CASSQPGPRGNEQFF
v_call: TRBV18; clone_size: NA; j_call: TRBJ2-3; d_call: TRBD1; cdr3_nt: TGTGCCAGCTCCCAGACAGGGGGCAAGACAGATACGCAGTATTTT; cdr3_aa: CASSQTGGKTDTQYF
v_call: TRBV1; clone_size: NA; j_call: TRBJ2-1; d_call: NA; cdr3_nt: TGCACCAGCAGCCAAGATTGGAATAGCGGGGGGGCCCCCCCTGGCAATGAGCAGTTCTTC; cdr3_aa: CTSSQDWNSGGAPPGNEQFF
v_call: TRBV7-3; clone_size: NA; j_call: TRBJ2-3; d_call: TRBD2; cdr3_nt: TGTGCCAGCAGTTTTAGCGGGGGGGTCCCAGATACGCAGTATTTT; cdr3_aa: CASSFSGGVPDTQYF
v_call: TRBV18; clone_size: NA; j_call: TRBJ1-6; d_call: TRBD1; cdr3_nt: TGTGCCAGCTCATTCCGGGACAGGGGGCCTTCGAGCTCCTATAATTCACCCCTCCACTTT; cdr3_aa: CASSFRDRGPSSSYNSPLHF
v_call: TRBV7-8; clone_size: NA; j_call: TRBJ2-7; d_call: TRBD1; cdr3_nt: TGTGCCAGCAGCTTTGAAGGGACAGGGGAGTACGAGCAGTACTTC; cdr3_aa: CASSFEGTGEYEQYF
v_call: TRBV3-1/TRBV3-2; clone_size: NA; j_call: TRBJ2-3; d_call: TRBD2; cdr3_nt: TGTGCCAGCAGCCAAGTCCTAGCGGGGGGCGACACAGATACGCAGTATTTT; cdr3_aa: CASSQVLAGGDTDTQYF
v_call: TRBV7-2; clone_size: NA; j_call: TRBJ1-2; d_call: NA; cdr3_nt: TGTGCCAGCAGCTTAGCCATCGGCGGCGGCTACACCTTC; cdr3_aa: CASSLAIGGGYTF
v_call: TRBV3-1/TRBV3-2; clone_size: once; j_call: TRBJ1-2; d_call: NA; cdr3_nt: TGTGCCAGCAGCCAAAACACCGCCGGGAATGGCTACACCTTC; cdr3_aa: CASSQNTAGNGYTF
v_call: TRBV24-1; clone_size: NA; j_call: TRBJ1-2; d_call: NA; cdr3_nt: TGTGCCACCAGTGATGGGCGCCCTGGCCTTGGCTACACCTTC; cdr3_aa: CATSDGRPGLGYTF
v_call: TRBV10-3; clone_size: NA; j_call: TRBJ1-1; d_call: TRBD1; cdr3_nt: TGTGCCATCAGTGAGGACAGGGATGAAGCTTTCTTT; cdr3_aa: CAISEDRDEAFF
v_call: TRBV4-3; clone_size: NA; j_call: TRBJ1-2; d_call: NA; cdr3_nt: TGCGCCAGCAGCCAAGCCAGAGAGGATTATGGCTACACCTTC; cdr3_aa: CASSQAREDYGYTF
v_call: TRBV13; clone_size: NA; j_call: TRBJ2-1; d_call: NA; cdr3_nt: TGTGCCAGCAGCCCCTTTGGGGGGAGCTCCTACAATGAGCAGTTCTTC; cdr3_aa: CASSPFGGSSYNEQFF